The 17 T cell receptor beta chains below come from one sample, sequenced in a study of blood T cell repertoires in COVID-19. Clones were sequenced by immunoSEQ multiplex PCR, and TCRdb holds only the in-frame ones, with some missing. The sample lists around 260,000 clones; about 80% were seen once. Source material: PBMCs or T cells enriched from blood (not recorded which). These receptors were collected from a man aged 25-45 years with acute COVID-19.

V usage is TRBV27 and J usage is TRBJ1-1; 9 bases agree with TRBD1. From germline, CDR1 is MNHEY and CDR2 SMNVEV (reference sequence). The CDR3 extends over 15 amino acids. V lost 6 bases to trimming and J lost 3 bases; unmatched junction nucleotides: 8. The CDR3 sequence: CASRRAQGAHTEAFF. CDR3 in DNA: TGTGCCAGCAGAAGGGCACAGGGGGCGCACACTGAAGCTTTCTTT.

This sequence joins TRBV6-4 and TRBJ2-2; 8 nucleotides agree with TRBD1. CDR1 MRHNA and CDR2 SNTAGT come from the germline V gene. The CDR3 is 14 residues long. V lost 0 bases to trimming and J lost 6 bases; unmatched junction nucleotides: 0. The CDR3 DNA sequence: TGTGCCAGCAGTGACTCACAGGGGGCCGGGGAGCTGTTTTTT. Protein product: CASSDSQGAGELFF.

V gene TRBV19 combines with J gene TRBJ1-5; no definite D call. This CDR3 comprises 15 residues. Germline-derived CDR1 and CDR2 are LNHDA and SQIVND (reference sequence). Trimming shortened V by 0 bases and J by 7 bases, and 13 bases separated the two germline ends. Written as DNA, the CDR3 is TGTGCCAGTAGTATAGATCAGGCAGCTCGACAGCCCCAGCATTTT. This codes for CASSIDQAARQPQHF.

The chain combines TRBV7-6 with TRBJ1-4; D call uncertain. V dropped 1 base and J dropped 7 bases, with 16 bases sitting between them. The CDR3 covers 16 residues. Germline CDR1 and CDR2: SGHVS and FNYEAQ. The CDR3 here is CASSLGWGGRSEKLFF. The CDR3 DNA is TGTGCCAGCAGCTTAGGATGGGGAGGGAGAAGTGAAAAACTGTTTTTT.

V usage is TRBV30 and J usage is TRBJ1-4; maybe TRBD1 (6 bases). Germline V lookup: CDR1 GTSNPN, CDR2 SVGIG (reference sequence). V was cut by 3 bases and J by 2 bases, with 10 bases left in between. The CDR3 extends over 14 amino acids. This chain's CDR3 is CAWSPGETNEKLFF. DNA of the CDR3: TGTGCCTGGAGCCCAGGGGAGACTAATGAAAAACTGTTTTTT. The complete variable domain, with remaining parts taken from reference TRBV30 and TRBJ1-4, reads SQTIHQWPATLVQPVGSPLSLECTVEGTSNPNLYWYRQAAGRGLQLLFYSVGIGQISSEVPQNLSASRPQDRQFILSSKKLLLSDSGFYLCAWSPGETNEKLFFGSGTQLSVL.

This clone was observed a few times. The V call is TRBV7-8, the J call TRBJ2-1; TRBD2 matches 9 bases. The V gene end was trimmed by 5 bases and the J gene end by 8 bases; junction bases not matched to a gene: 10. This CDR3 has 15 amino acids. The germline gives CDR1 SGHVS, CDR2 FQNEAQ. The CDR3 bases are TGTGCCAGCAGCCGAGGGAGCGGGGGGCCAGATGAGCAGTTCTTC. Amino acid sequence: CASSRGSGGPDEQFF.

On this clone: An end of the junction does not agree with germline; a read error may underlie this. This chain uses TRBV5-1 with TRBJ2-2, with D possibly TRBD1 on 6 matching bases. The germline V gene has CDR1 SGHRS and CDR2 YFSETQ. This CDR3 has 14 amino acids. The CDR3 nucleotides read TGTGCCAGCAGCACGGGACACCAGACCGGGGAGCTGTTTTTT. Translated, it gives CASSTGHQTGELFF.

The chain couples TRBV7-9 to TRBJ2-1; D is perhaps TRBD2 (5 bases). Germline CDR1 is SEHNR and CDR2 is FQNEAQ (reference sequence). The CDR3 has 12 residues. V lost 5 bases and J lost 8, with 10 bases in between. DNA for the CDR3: TGTGCCAGCAGCCTGTCGGGGTATGAGCAGTTCTTC. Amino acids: CASSLSGYEQFF.

The CDR3 DNA sequence: TGTGCCAGCAGTGCAGGGATCTCTGGAAACACCATATATTTT. Residues: CASSAGISGNTIYF. The genes are TRBV28 and TRBJ1-3, with D possibly matching TRBD1 (5 bases). This CDR3 is 14 amino acids long. V lost 5 bases to trimming and J lost 0 bases, with 8 bases between them. CDR1 and CDR2 from the germline V gene are MDHEN and SYDVKM.

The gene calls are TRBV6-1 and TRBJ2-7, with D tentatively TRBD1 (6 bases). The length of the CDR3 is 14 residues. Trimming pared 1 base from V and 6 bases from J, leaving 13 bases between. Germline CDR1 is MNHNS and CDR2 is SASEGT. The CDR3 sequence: CASSEGKTGSEQYV. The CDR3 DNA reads TGTGCCAGCAGTGAAGGGAAGACAGGTAGCGAGCAGTACGTC.

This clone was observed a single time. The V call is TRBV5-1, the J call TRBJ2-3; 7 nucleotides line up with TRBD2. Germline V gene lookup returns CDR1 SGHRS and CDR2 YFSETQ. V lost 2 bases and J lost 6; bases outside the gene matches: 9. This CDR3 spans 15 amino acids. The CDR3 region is CASSLRGLEKDTQYF. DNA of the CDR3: TGCGCCAGCAGCTTAAGAGGACTAGAAAAGGATACGCAGTATTTT.

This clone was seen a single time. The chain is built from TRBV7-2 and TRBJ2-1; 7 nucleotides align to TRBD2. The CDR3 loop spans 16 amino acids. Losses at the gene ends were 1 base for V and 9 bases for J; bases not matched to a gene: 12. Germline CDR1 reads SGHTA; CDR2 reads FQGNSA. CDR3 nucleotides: TGTGCCAGCAGCTTAGAGCTGGCGGGAGTCGGGAGTGAGCAGTTCTTC. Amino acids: CASSLELAGVGSEQFF.

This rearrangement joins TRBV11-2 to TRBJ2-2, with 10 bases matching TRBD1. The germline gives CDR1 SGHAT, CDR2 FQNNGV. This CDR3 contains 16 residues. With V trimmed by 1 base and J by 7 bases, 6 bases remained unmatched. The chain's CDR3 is CASSLAGTGVIGELFF. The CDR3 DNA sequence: TGTGCCAGCAGCTTAGCCGGGACAGGGGTCATCGGGGAGCTGTTTTTT.

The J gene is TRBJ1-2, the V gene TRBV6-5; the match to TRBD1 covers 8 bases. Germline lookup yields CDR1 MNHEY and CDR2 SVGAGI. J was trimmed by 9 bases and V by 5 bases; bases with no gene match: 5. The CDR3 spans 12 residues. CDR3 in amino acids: CASSRGQGSYTF. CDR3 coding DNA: TGTGCCAGCAGTCGAGGACAGGGCAGCTACACCTTC.

The CDR3 sequence: CASSPADTNYGYTF. The CDR3 DNA is TGTGCCAGCTCACCGGCTGACACTAACTATGGCTACACCTTC. This chain links TRBV18 with TRBJ1-2; D is undetermined. The CDR3 is 14 residues long. V lost 3 bases and J lost 0, with 8 bases in between. Per germline, CDR1 KGHSH and CDR2 LQKENI.

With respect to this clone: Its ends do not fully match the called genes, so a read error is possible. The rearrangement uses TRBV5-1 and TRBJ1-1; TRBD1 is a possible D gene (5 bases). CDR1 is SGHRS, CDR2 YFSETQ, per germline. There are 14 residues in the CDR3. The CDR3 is CASSLGHSNTEAFF. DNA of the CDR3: TGTGCCAGCAGCTTAGGACACTCGAACACTGAAGCTTTCTTT.

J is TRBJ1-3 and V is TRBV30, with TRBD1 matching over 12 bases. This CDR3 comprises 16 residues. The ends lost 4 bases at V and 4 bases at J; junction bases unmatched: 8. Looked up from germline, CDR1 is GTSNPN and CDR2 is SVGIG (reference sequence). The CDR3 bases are TGTGCCTGGATCAGCGGGACAGGGGGCTACGGAAACACCATATATTTT. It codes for CAWISGTGGYGNTIYF.